This T cell receptor (beta chain) was identified during a study of beta chain features in type 1 diabetes (dated by TCRdb to between 2017 and 2018). With respect to the entire study: Mean age, gender distribution, total cell number and subset yield did not differ between patients and healthy donors. Regulatory and stem cell-like memory subsets were obtained from only 8 patients and about eight healthy donors, while naive and central memory subsets were obtained from all 30 or so donors. In the study, TCRB repertoires of sorted circulating CD4+ T cell subsets from recently diagnosed type 1 diabetes patients were compared with those of matched healthy donors. A total of some 100,000,000 sorted cells were examined across all samples, and the number of cells per subset was strongly correlated with RNA yield.

Each donor gave one peripheral blood draw, averaging approximately 0.12 L, which was collected into heparinised tubes. Naive, central memory, regulatory and stem cell-like memory CD4+ T cells were sorted on a BD FACSAria II using a panel including CD45RO, CCR7, CD25, CD127, CD95 and CD27. All sorted populations exceeded 95% purity. PBMCs were isolated immediately by Lymphoprep density gradient centrifugation and stained directly without culture. So that batch effects would be minimized, each experiment stained and sorted samples in pairs, pairing one healthy donor with one patient. What the research found in general, with its limitations: Shorter templates might have been favored by PCR, but patient and control samples were amplified and corrected together, so both groups would have been affected equally by any skew. Because small numbers of individuals were included in the HLA sub-analyses, any influence of HLA type on TCRB rearrangement was left unresolved. Because cDNA rather than genomic DNA was sequenced, highly expressing activated cells could have been over-represented, although no difference in activation and CD3 levels was found between groups. A moderate but significant shortening of TCRB CDR3 length was observed in type 1 diabetes patients in all four CD4+ subsets. Naive, central memory and regulatory TCRB repertoires appeared to be more alike among patients than among healthy donors. At VDJ recombination sites, type 1 diabetes patients had fewer insertions and more deleted nucleotides, which implies abnormalities in thymic rearrangement.

Only a few counts were recorded for this clone. Its antigen is not yet known. No much larger clonotype is one base removed from it; base qualities were not supplied. The High Capacity cDNA Reverse Transcription Kit was used to reverse transcribe all of the isolated RNA, meaning that expressed TCRB transcripts were what got sequenced. Naive, central memory and regulatory T cell samples underwent deep immunoSEQ sequencing, averaging around 3.6 million total reads per sample. Sorted cells were lysed in RLT buffer, and RNA was extracted using DNase-treated RNeasy Micro or Mini kits according to cell number. To prevent cross-contamination, every cell subset was processed on its own, while patient and healthy donor samples were processed together. TCRB sequences were amplified from cDNA with the immunoSEQ multiplex PCR, producing 87-bp fragments spanning the CDR3 region. Sequencing of the amplicons was done on the Illumina HiSeq platform. Per the source publication's procedure: Synthetic template baselines were used to correct PCR bias computationally, reads within Hamming distance 2 were collapsed, and singletons that could not be merged were discarded. Reads were aligned against IMGT to assign V, D and J genes, CDR3 length and insertions or deletions at six rearrangement sites. Within each subset, clonotype counts were normalized to sorted cell number, and only after that were true diversity and Gini coefficients computed with the tcR R package. The overlap coefficient, calculated on TCRB nucleotide sequences, was used to quantify repertoire sharing. As a proxy for the pre-selection repertoire, out-of-frame TCRB sequences from naive cells were analyzed. The table was pulled from immuneACCESS by TCRdb, which kept in-frame rearrangements only. Such tables lose some clones; where checked, under half of the loss comes from unresolved V genes, and the rest has no known cause. V and J calls and clone size are as listed in that table; D and trimming were resolved from the DNA. This sample holds 900,000 or so clones; 15% to 20% were observed only once. 0.023% of the sample lies in the top ten.

CDR1 and CDR2 are drawn from the germline V gene: MDHEN, SYDVKM. From its cysteine to its phenylalanine, the CDR3 spans 11 amino acids. The read is trimmed to its CDR3 DNA, 33 bases read in frame from base 1. Trimming removed 6 bases from V and 4 bases from J, leaving 6 bases between the germline ends. Sequencing was done on a sample of naive CD4+ T cells from blood. The cell subset or site label, read with the paper, signifies: true naive CD4+ T cells. In this chain, TRBV28 is recombined with TRBJ1-2, with an unclear D gene assignment. The clonotype was recovered from a woman aged 18-29 years in good health. The DNA sequence is as follows: TGTGCCAGCAGATTGCGCTATGGCTACACCTTC. This sequence encodes CASRLRYGYTF.